The T cell receptor (beta chain) under discussion was sequenced for a study of spatial heterogeneity in lung cancer. Study conclusions and caveats: At resection, ubiquitous expanded tumor TCRs appeared in blood more than at follow-up.

MiXCR, applied by TCRdb to the 5' RACE reads, yields one record per CDR3 protein. The sample has 43,000 or so distinct CDR3 sequences; 6.8% are singletons. Comments on this clonotype: Antigen: not known.

Time point noted: sample taken at primary tumor resection. The sequencing used PBMCs, collected at surgery. This sequence originates from a female donor with early-stage non-small cell lung cancer.

The CDR3: CASSLPAVRGYTF. For the CDR3, the DNA is TGTGCCAGCAGCTTGCCGGCAGTCCGTGGCTACACCTTC. The V gene is TRBV11-2, the J gene TRBJ1-2, with no clear D. The CDR3 spans 13 residues. Trimming took off 3 bases at V and 7 bases at J, with 12 bases between the two ends. Germline CDR1 is SGHAT and CDR2 is FQNNGV.